This passage covers 21 T cell receptor beta chains from one sample sequenced in a study of cytomegalovirus exposure and HLA in healthy donors. The PCR made use of 60 Vbeta and 13 Jbeta primers. The method was immunoSEQ multiplex PCR; TCRdb's version includes in-frame clones alone and lacks a portion of them. The sample carries 110,000 to 150,000 clones, 60% to 75% recorded once. Sequenced: PBMCs. These receptors were collected from a man aged 25 to 45 in good health and CMV-seronegative.

This chain uses TRBV23-1 with TRBJ1-1; no firm D call. TRBV23-1 counts as an open reading frame of uncertain function. V lost 8 bases to trimming and J lost 6 bases, with 16 bases between them. CDR3 length: 13 residues. The chain's CDR3 is CASCRGSPPEAFF. The CDR3 nucleotides read TGCGCCAGCTGTCGCGGCAGCCCTCCTGAAGCTTTCTTT.

This chain uses TRBV11-2 with TRBJ2-5, with TRBD2 matching 7 bases. CDR1 and CDR2 (germline): SGHAT, FQNNGV. The CDR3 has 15 residues. The trim removed 1 base at V and 5 bases at J, leaving 7 bases unmatched. The CDR3 nucleotides are TGTGCCAGCAGCTTAGCGGGATTCGGGGGGGAGACCCAGTACTTC. This translates into CASSLAGFGGETQYF.

This clone was detected only a few times. The gene calls are TRBV5-4 and TRBJ1-1; 9 bases match TRBD1. CDR3 length: 11 amino acids. The trim removed 6 bases at V and 12 bases at J, leaving 6 bases unmatched. Germline loops: CDR1 SGHNT, CDR2 YYREEE (reference sequence). CDR3 residues: CASTRDRATFF. The CDR3 DNA is TGTGCCAGCACTAGGGACAGGGCGACTTTCTTT.

The rearrangement uses TRBV28 and TRBJ2-2, with D tentatively TRBD2 (7 bases). CDR1 and CDR2 (germline): MDHEN, SYDVKM. The CDR3 runs to 17 residues. V gave up 5 bases and J gave up 6 bases, with 22 bases separating them. The CDR3: CASSPYKGGLGSGELFF. CDR3 DNA sequence: TGTGCCAGCAGTCCCTATAAGGGGGGGCTGGGGTCCGGGGAGCTGTTTTTT.

This clone has a handful of counts. The chain links TRBV10-1 to TRBJ2-1, with D possibly being TRBD2 (6 bases). V lost 4 bases to trimming and J lost 6 bases, with 13 bases between them. The CDR3 is made up of 14 amino acids. Germline lookup yields CDR1 WNHNN and CDR2 SYGVQD (reference sequence). CDR3 region: CASSGRETRNEQFF. For the CDR3, the DNA is TGCGCCAGCAGTGGCCGGGAGACCCGCAATGAGCAGTTCTTC.

The chain combines TRBV7-9 with TRBJ1-3; D gene unclear. Germline V gene data show CDR1 as SEHNR and CDR2 as FQNEAQ (reference sequence). V was pared by 5 bases and J by 0 bases, with 5 bases between. The CDR3 spans 13 residues. CDR3 DNA sequence: TGTGCCAGCAGCGCGGGCTCTGGAAACACCATATATTTT. This encodes CASSAGSGNTIYF.

The chain combines TRBV23-1 with TRBJ1-3; 9 nucleotides match TRBD1. TRBV23-1 belongs to the ORF category, with a function that is uncertain. This CDR3 has 16 residues. Trimming at V came to 0 bases and at J to 10 bases, leaving 10 bases not matched to a gene. CDR3 protein: CASSQSRGQGAITIYF. CDR3 DNA: TGCGCCAGCAGTCAATCTAGGGGACAGGGAGCAATAACCATATATTTT.

This chain links TRBV2 with TRBJ2-2; TRBD1 is a possible D gene (5 bases). Germline lookup yields CDR1 SNHLY and CDR2 FYNNEI. The CDR3 consists of 16 residues. The ends were cut back, 2 bases at V and 1 base at J, with 11 bases in the middle. The CDR3 reads CASSEQGAENTGELFF. The CDR3 region has the DNA TGTGCCAGCAGTGAACAAGGGGCAGAGAACACCGGGGAGCTGTTTTTT.

The V call is TRBV11-2, the J call TRBJ1-1; 7 nucleotides match TRBD1. This CDR3 contains 15 residues. From germline, CDR1 is SGHAT and CDR2 FQNNGV. J lost 1 base, V lost 5 bases, and 7 bases had no gene match. This CDR3 is CASSPQQGSNTEAFF. The CDR3 nucleotides are TGTGCCAGCAGCCCCCAACAGGGGTCGAACACTGAAGCTTTCTTT.

The chain joins TRBV2 to TRBJ1-6, with unresolved D. CDR1 and CDR2 (germline): SNHLY, FYNNEI. V was cut by 3 bases and J by 0 bases, with 6 bases left in between. This CDR3 comprises 15 residues. CDR3 DNA: TGTGCCAGCAGTGAGAGGAGCTCCTATAATTCACCCCTCCACTTT. Its translation: CASSERSSYNSPLHF.

This sequence joins TRBV19 and TRBJ2-1, with 9 bases matching TRBD2. This CDR3 spans 15 amino acids. V dropped 6 bases and J dropped 6; count of bases not matched to a gene: 9. CDR1 and CDR2 from the germline V gene are LNHDA and SQIVND (reference sequence). The CDR3 DNA is TGTGCCAGTAGCTCTGCGGGAGGGCCCTTCAATGAGCAGTTCTTC. It specifies CASSSAGGPFNEQFF.

V gene TRBV6-6 combines with J gene TRBJ1-2; TRBD1 is a possible D gene (5 bases). Germline lookup yields CDR1 MNHNY and CDR2 SVGAGI (reference sequence). This CDR3 contains 14 residues. Trimming left V 4 bases short and J 4 bases short, with 13 bases between. This CDR3 reads CASSSPGMAYGYTF. For the CDR3, the DNA is TGTGCCAGCAGTTCTCCAGGGATGGCCTATGGCTACACCTTC.

This clone was seen a few times. The chain recombines TRBV18 with TRBJ2-7; the D gene is possibly TRBD1 (5 bases). CDR1 and CDR2 (germline): KGHSH, LQKENI. The CDR3 covers 14 residues. V lost 6 bases and J 5 bases, leaving 17 bases between the germline ends. The CDR3 spells CASSQQGARNEQYF. CDR3 in DNA: TGTGCCAGCTCCCAGCAAGGGGCGCGGAACGAGCAGTACTTC.

V gene TRBV9 combines with J gene TRBJ1-6; maybe TRBD1 (5 bases). Trimming took off 0 bases at V and 7 bases at J, with 8 bases between the two ends. The CDR3 runs to 14 residues. Germline CDR1 and CDR2: SGDLS and YYNGEE. The CDR3 coding sequence is TGTGCCAGCAGCGTAGACCCAGGGAATTCACCCCTCCACTTT. Translation gives CASSVDPGNSPLHF.

This clone was found once. The V gene is TRBV28, the J gene TRBJ1-4, with TRBD1 matching over 7 bases. The V gene's germline CDR1 is MDHEN and CDR2 SYDVKM. The CDR3 contains 14 residues. J lost 0 bases, V lost 6 bases, and 1 base had no gene match. The CDR3 coding sequence is TGTGCCAGCAGAACAGGGGCAACTAATGAAAAACTGTTTTTT. Translating gives CASRTGATNEKLFF. Full variable domain (missing parts from reference TRBV28 and TRBJ1-4): DVKVTQSSRYLVKRTGEKVFLECVQDMDHENMFWYRQDPGLGLRLIYFSYDVKMKEKGDIPEGYSVSREKKERFSLILESASTNQTSMYLCASRTGATNEKLFFGSGTQLSVL.

The chain carries TRBV18 and TRBJ2-7; 7 bases are shared with TRBD1. Trimming took 3 bases from V and 9 from J; bases not matched to a gene: 14. The CDR3 has 15 amino acids. Looked up from germline, CDR1 is KGHSH and CDR2 is LQKENI. The CDR3 DNA reads TGTGCCAGCTCACCTCGGACAGGCTTCAAGGGTGGGCAGTACTTC. Its translation is CASSPRTGFKGGQYF.

This chain joins TRBV25-1 and TRBJ2-1; 13 bases agree with TRBD2. After removal of 3 bases from V and 9 bases from J, the junction contained 8 bases not matched to a gene. The germline CDR1 and CDR2 sequences are MGHDK and SYGVNS. The CDR3 spans 16 residues. The CDR3 sequence: CASSEPGLAGAGEQFF. The CDR3 DNA reads as TGTGCCAGCAGTGAGCCTGGACTAGCGGGAGCAGGTGAGCAGTTCTTC.

The chain employs TRBV27 and TRBJ2-7; perhaps TRBD2 as D (5 bases). This CDR3 has 15 amino acids. Germline CDR1 and CDR2: MNHEY and SMNVEV (reference sequence). V was trimmed by 3 bases and J by 1 base, leaving 13 bases between them. CDR3 nucleotide sequence: TGTGCCAGCAGTTTTAGCGCGGGCAGATCCTACGAGCAGTACTTC. Translated: CASSFSAGRSYEQYF.

This chain connects TRBV2 to TRBJ1-1; 9 bases are a match to TRBD1. The germline CDR1 and CDR2 sequences are SNHLY and FYNNEI. Germline trimming cut 6 bases from V and 5 bases from J; bases unmatched to any gene: 7. The CDR3 consists of 14 residues. CDR3 protein: CASRGTGRNTEAFF. The CDR3 DNA reads TGTGCCAGCAGGGGGACAGGGAGGAATACTGAAGCTTTCTTT.

The chain is built from TRBV5-1 and TRBJ2-7; the D gene is possibly TRBD2 (7 bases). From germline, CDR1 is SGHRS and CDR2 YFSETQ. V lost 0 bases and J lost 4, with 14 bases in between. This CDR3 contains 15 residues. CDR3 nucleotide sequence: TGCGCCAGCAGCTTGGCCTCCGGGGGGCGATACGAGCAGTACTTC. The encoded protein is CASSLASGGRYEQYF.

The gene calls are TRBV5-4 and TRBJ1-5; D is uncertain. Deletions cut 3 bases from V and 5 bases from J, with 12 bases between. The CDR3 totals 14 residues. Looked up from germline, CDR1 is SGHNT and CDR2 is YYREEE (reference sequence). The CDR3 loop is CASSSDAGDQPQHF. The CDR3 DNA is TGTGCCAGCAGCTCGGACGCCGGGGATCAGCCCCAGCATTTT.